This TCR beta chain was captured by sequencing in a study of T cells after yellow fever vaccination. This clonotype was counted at least ten times. The antigen remains undetermined. Overall study results and limits: Subsequent to the booster, the majority of primary-vaccination clones reappeared (approximately 95% CD4, about 90% CD8).

Germline V gene sequence: CDR1 MDHEN, CDR2 SYDVKM. CDR3 length: 13 amino acids. The V end lost 5 bases, the J end lost 5 bases, and 13 bases lay between the germline ends. TCRdb re-called the 5' RACE reads through MiXCR, storing one row per CDR3 protein. This table holds approximately 300,000 distinct CDR3 sequences, roughly 6.8% found once. Sequencing used PBMCs, obtained more than 35 days after the first yellow fever vaccination. This clonotype was obtained from a man aged 18 to 30 who received the YFV17D yellow fever vaccine. J is TRBJ2-7 and V is TRBV28; the D gene is possibly TRBD1 (6 bases). Here the CDR3 DNA reads TGTGCCAGCAGTACCCAGACAGGTCACGAGCAGTACGTC. This gives the protein CASSTQTGHEQYV.